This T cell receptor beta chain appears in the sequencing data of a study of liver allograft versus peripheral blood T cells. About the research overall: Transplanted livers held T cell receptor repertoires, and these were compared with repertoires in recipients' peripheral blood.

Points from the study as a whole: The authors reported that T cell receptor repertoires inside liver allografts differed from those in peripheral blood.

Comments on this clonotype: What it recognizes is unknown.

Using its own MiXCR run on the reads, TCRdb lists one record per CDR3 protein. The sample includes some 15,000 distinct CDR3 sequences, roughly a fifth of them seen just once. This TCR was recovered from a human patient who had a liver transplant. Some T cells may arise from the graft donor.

CDR3 loop: CASSLTDANTDTQYF. CDR3 coding DNA: TGTGCCAGCAGTCTGACGGACGCAAACACAGATACGCAGTATTTT. This chain links TRBV6-5 with TRBJ2-3; D not resolved. Per the germline V gene, CDR1 is MNHEY and CDR2 is SVGAGI. Trimming stripped 5 bases from V and 2 bases from J, with 14 bases between. The CDR3 extends over 15 amino acids.